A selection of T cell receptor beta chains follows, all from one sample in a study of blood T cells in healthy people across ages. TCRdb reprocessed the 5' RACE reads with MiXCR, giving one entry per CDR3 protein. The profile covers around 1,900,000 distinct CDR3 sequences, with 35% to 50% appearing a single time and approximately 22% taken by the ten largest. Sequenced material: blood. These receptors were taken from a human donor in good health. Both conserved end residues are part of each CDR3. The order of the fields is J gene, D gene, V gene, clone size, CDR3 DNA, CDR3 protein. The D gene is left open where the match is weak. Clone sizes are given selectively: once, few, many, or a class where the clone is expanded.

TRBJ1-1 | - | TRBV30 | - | TGTGCCTGGAGAGTAGTTCAGGGAGGGGGCACTGAAGCTTTCTTT | CAWRVVQGGGTEAFF
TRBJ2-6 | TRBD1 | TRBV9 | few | TGTGCCAGCAGCGTACAACAGGGGGGAAGGGGGGCCAACGTCCTGACTTTC | CASSVQQGGRGANVLTF
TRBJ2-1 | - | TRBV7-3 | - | TGTGCCAGCAGCTTAGTAGCGGCCCCATACAATGAGCAGTTCTTC | CASSLVAAPYNEQFF
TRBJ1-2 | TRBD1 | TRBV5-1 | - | TGCGCCAGCAGCTTGACAGGGGACGGGAATGGCTACACCTTC | CASSLTGDGNGYTF
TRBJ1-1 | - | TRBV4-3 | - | TGCGCCAGCAGCCAAGATGCAGCAAACACTGAAGCTTTCTTT | CASSQDAANTEAFF
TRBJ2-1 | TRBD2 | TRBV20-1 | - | TGCAGTGCTAGACCACTAGCGGTCTACAATGAGCAGTTCTTC | CSARPLAVYNEQFF
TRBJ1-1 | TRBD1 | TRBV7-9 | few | TGTGCCAGCAGCCCCCCGATGACAGGGGCTGAAGCTTTCTTT | CASSPPMTGAEAFF
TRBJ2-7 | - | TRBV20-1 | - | TGCAGTGCTGGACCGGGGCCCTCCTACGAGCAGTACTTC | CSAGPGPSYEQYF
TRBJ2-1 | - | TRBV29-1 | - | TGCAGCGTTGAAGATTCCGGACTCATCACCAATGAGCAGTTCTTC | CSVEDSGLITNEQFF
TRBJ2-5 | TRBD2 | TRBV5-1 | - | TGCGCCAGCAGCCTACTAGCGGGGTCCGGAGAGACCCAGTACTTC | CASSLLAGSGETQYF
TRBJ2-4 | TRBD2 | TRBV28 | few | TGTGCCAGCAGTTTTACTAGCGGGGGGGCCGGCAACATTCAGTACTTC | CASSFTSGGAGNIQYF
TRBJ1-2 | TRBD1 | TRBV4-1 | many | TGCGCCAGCAGCCAGAGACAGGGAGACGAATATGGCTACACCTTC | CASSQRQGDEYGYTF